One T cell receptor beta chain is described in this entry. TCRdb reanalysed the 5' RACE reads using MiXCR and keeps one entry per CDR3 protein. Of about 470,000 distinct CDR3 sequences in the sample, 20% to 25% are singletons; the top ten hold about 2.7%. This entry is derived from a study of identical twins. The CDR3 length is 13 residues. The J segment lost 5 bases and the V segment lost 7 bases, leaving 3 bases of the junction unmatched. CDR1 and CDR2 (germline): ENHRY, SYGVKD. The same specimen was also included in a second study, on T cells expressing NK-cell markers.

The sequenced material came from CD4+ T cells sorted from blood. The chain is built from TRBV10-3 and TRBJ2-3; TRBD2 matches 10 bases. The TCR originated in a woman between 18 and 29 years old in good health. In DNA form, the CDR3 reads TGTGCCATCAAAGAGCGGGGGGGAGATACGCAGTATTTT. It encodes CAIKERGGDTQYF.